This record concerns one T cell receptor (beta chain) sequence. Assay: immunoSEQ multiplex PCR; the TCRdb copy retains only in-frame clones and omits some. Here the sample spans 200,000 to 300,000 clones, about four fifths being singletons. These data belong to a study of blood T cell repertoires in COVID-19. The sample comprised PBMCs or T cells enriched from blood (not recorded which). The source of this sequence is a woman between 40 and 50 years old who had been exposed to COVID-19.

CDR3 residues: CASSPWNTGELFF. The CDR3 coding sequence is TGTGCCAGCAGTCCCTGGAACACCGGGGAGCTGTTTTTT. The chain joins TRBV3-1 (or the pseudogene TRBV3-2) to TRBJ2-2; D ambiguous. Germline V gives CDR1 LGHDT, CDR2 YNNKEL (reference sequence). With 6 bases removed from V and 1 base from J, the gap between germline ends came to 6 bases. This CDR3 contains 13 residues.